This entry is about one T cell receptor (beta chain). Per the germline V gene, CDR1 is SGHTS and CDR2 is YDEGEE. This CDR3 region has 15 residues. V was trimmed by 0 bases and J by 5 bases, leaving 14 bases between them. The entry originates in a study of preoperative IRX-2 immunotherapy in early breast cancer. Treatment noted: preoperative locoregional IRX-2 cytokine immunotherapy. This phase Ib study tested locoregional IRX-2 cytokine immunotherapy given before surgery. The table came from immunoSEQ multiplex PCR; TCRdb's copy has only in-frame clones and leaves some out. The data show approximately 34,000 clones, around 96% seen once.

The TCR was taken from a human donor with breast cancer. The V and J genes are TRBV5-8 and TRBJ2-5; the D gene is possibly TRBD1 (6 bases). Sample collection occurred from a patient treated with IRX-2 immunotherapy. CDR3 region: CASSLGGQGSETQYF. CDR3 sequence (DNA): TGTGCCAGCAGCTTGGGTGGCCAGGGGAGTGAGACCCAGTACTTC.